The text below deals with one TCR beta chain. Some clones are missing from TCRdb's copy, which holds only in-frame ones; the method was immunoSEQ multiplex PCR. The profile shows roughly 57,000 clones, more than 90% of them singletons. These data originate in a study of technical replicates of blood from several donors. Germline CDR1 reads SGHTS; CDR2 reads YDEGEE. V was shortened by 2 bases and J by 8 bases, with 10 bases between the two germline ends. CDR3 length: 12 residues. The chain uses TRBV5-8 and TRBJ2-5; a weak D match, TRBD2 (6 bases). The sequence was collected from a human donor in good health. Some clones in this sample may be carry-over from other donors' samples. Specimen: PBMCs. The CDR3 sequence is CASSFWRETQYF. Here the CDR3 DNA reads TGTGCCAGCAGCTTTTGGCGGGAAACCCAGTACTTC.